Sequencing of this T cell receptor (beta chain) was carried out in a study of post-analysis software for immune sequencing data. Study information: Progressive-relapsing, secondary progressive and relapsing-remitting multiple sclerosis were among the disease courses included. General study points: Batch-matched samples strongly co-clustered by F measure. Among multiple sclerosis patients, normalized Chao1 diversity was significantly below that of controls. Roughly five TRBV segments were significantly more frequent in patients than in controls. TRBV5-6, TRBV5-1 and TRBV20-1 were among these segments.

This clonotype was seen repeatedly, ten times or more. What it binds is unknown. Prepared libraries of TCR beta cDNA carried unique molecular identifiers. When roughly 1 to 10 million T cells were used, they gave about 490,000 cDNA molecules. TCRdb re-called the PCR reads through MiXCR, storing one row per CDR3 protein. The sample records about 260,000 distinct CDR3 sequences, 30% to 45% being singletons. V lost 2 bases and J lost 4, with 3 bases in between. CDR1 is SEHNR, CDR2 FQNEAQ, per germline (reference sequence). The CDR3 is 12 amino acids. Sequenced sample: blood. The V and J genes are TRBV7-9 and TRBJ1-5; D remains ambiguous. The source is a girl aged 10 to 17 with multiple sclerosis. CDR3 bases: TGTGCCAGCAGCTTATCAAATCAGCCCCAGCATTTT. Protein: CASSLSNQPQHF.